This record covers a single TCR beta chain. This specimen belongs to a study of monozygotic twins with inflammatory bowel disease. TCRdb reanalyzed the 5' RACE reads and collapses them to one entry per CDR3 protein, without DNA. This sample's table reports approximately 420,000 distinct CDR3 sequences. The V gene's germline CDR1 is SGHRS and CDR2 YFSETQ. The CDR3 length is 16 residues. Sample: blood. V is TRBV5-1 and J is TRBJ1-1; TCRdb names TRBD1, which stays unverified in the absence of DNA. This sequence originates from a human donor with ulcerative colitis or Crohn's disease, or a healthy co-twin of an affected twin (not recorded which). The CDR3 here is CASSPLRTGLNTEAFF.